This is a list of T cell receptor beta chains from one sample in a study of T cell responses to AZD1222 COVID-19 vaccine. Method: immunoSEQ multiplex PCR; TCRdb's copy keeps in-frame clones and lacks some. This repertoire shows about 180,000 clones, roughly 91% found once; its top ten account for roughly 2%. The sequencing used peripheral blood, collected 28 days after the second AZD1222 dose. The receptor set was obtained from an adult who received the AZD1222 COVID-19 vaccine. The CDR3 runs from the conserved cysteine through the conserved F or W. D genes are given only for firm matches. Expanded clones get a size class; other rows say once, few or many, or leave the size out.

.	TRBJ1-6	.	TRBV7-8	CASSRSSYNSPLHF	TGTGCCAGCTCCCGGAGCTCCTATAATTCACCCCTCCACTTT
.	TRBJ2-7	TRBD2	TRBV7-2	CASSLEAGGFPSEQYF	TGTGCCAGCAGCTTAGAAGCGGGGGGGTTCCCTTCTGAGCAGTACTTC
.	TRBJ2-5	.	TRBV11-1	CASSESTVIQETQYF	TGTGCCAGCAGCGAAAGCACAGTTATCCAAGAGACCCAGTACTTC
.	TRBJ2-6	.	TRBV30	CAWSVEPSGANVLTF	TGTGCCTGGAGTGTTGAGCCCTCTGGGGCCAACGTCCTGACTTTC
.	TRBJ2-5	.	TRBV21-1	CASSNASGGPSGETQYF	TGTGCCAGCAGCAACGCTAGCGGGGGGCCCTCCGGGGAGACCCAGTACTTC
.	TRBJ2-2	.	TRBV18	CASSDSFTNTGELFF	TGTGCCAGCTCTGACAGCTTTACGAACACCGGGGAGCTGTTTTTT
.	TRBJ2-7	TRBD2	TRBV6-2/TRBV6-3	CASSYLSGTSGRYEQYF	TGTGCCAGCAGTTACCTTTCAGGGACTAGCGGGAGGTACGAGCAGTACTTC
once	TRBJ2-5	.	TRBV29-1	CSVGERETQYF	TGCAGCGTTGGCGAGAGGGAGACCCAGTACTTC
.	TRBJ2-2	.	TRBV29-1	CSARGGGGTGELFF	TGCAGCGCCCGTGGAGGGGGCGGAACCGGGGAGCTGTTTTTT
.	TRBJ2-1	.	TRBV5-3	CARSLDKEQFF	TGTGCCAGAAGCCTCGACAAGGAGCAGTTCTTC
.	TRBJ2-7	.	TRBV5-1	CASSRDKPYEQYF	TGCGCCAGCAGCCGAGACAAACCCTACGAGCAGTACTTC
.	TRBJ1-5	TRBD1	TRBV4-1	CASSQETGGGNQPQHF	TGCGCCAGCAGCCAAGAAACAGGGGGCGGCAATCAGCCCCAGCATTTT
.	TRBJ1-2	.	TRBV7-8	CASSIHRRYGYTF	TGTGCCAGCAGCATCCACCGGAGGTATGGCTACACCTTC
once	TRBJ1-1	.	TRBV7-9	CASSLEGGLFAEAFF	TGTGCCAGCAGCTTAGAGGGGGGGCTTTTCGCTGAAGCTTTCTTT
.	TRBJ2-3	TRBD1	TRBV5-1	CASSSTGQALTDTQYF	TGCGCCAGCAGCTCAACCGGACAGGCCCTGACAGATACGCAGTATTTT
once	TRBJ2-5	.	TRBV5-4	CASSYERGASQETQYF	TGTGCCAGCAGCTATGAGAGGGGGGCGTCCCAAGAGACCCAGTACTTC
.	TRBJ1-2	TRBD1	TRBV4-1	CASSPIQGYGYTF	TGCGCCAGCAGCCCTATACAGGGGTATGGCTACACCTTC
.	TRBJ1-2	.	TRBV18	CASSPQDQANLYGYTF	TGTGCCAGCTCACCACAGGACCAGGCCAACCTGTATGGCTACACCTTC
once	TRBJ2-3	.	TRBV19	CASSMGAPNTDTQYF	TGTGCCAGTAGTATGGGGGCCCCTAACACAGATACGCAGTATTTT
.	TRBJ1-1	.	TRBV7-9	CASSPNLPGNTEAFF	TGTGCCAGCAGCCCGAACCTCCCTGGGAACACTGAAGCTTTCTTT
once	TRBJ2-2	.	TRBV7-2	CASSPSYISNTGELFF	TGTGCCAGCAGCCCCAGCTACATCTCGAACACCGGGGAGCTGTTTTTT
.	TRBJ2-2	.	TRBV12-3/TRBV12-4	CASSLGFPGELFF	TGTGCCAGCAGTTTGGGGTTCCCCGGGGAGCTGTTTTTT
.	TRBJ2-5	.	TRBV27	CASSSDSGETQYF	TGTGCCAGCAGTTCGGACTCTGGGGAGACCCAGTACTTC
.	TRBJ2-6	TRBD1	TRBV19	CASSPRGTGGSGANVLTF	TGTGCCAGTAGTCCCAGGGGGACAGGGGGCTCTGGGGCCAACGTCCTGACTTTC
.	TRBJ1-6	.	TRBV21-1	CASRTIRSYNSPLHF	TGTGCCAGTAGGACCATTCGCTCCTATAATTCACCCCTCCACTTT
.	TRBJ1-2	.	TRBV7-2	CASSLARDNVRYTF	TGTGCCAGCAGCTTAGCGCGGGATAATGTACGCTACACCTTC
.	TRBJ2-7	TRBD2	TRBV6-1	CATSGGYEQYF	TGTGCCACCTCGGGAGGGTACGAGCAGTACTTC
.	TRBJ1-2	TRBD1	TRBV5-1	CASSLGRAGGLGYTF	TGCGCCAGCAGCTTGGGAAGGGCAGGGGGCCTTGGCTACACCTTC
.	TRBJ1-2	TRBD1	TRBV4-2	CASSQLLRDRGLNYGYTF	TGTGCCAGCAGCCAGCTCCTCCGGGACAGGGGGCTTAACTATGGCTACACCTTC
.	TRBJ2-5	TRBD2	TRBV4-1	CASSLKGGGGPAETQYF	TGCGCCAGCAGCCTAAAAGGCGGCGGGGGGCCCGCAGAGACCCAGTACTTC
.	TRBJ1-5	TRBD1	TRBV7-2	CASSFRTGGFEPQHF	TGTGCCAGCAGCTTTCGGACAGGGGGCTTTGAGCCCCAGCATTTT
once	TRBJ1-1	.	TRBV6-5	CASSPWEGTEAFF	TGTGCCAGCAGTCCTTGGGAGGGCACTGAAGCTTTCTTT
.	TRBJ2-1	TRBD2	TRBV27	CASSFSGRGGQFF	TGTGCCAGCAGTTTTTCGGGCCGCGGGGGGCAGTTCTTC
.	TRBJ1-1	TRBD1	TRBV5-1	CASSSGQGNTEAFF	TGCGCCAGCAGCTCTGGACAGGGAAACACTGAAGCTTTCTTT
.	TRBJ2-3	.	TRBV12-3/TRBV12-4	CASSWSTDTQYF	TGTGCCAGCAGCTGGAGCACAGATACGCAGTATTTT
.	TRBJ2-1	.	TRBV5-8	CASSSGQYGGPYYNEQFF	TGTGCCAGCAGCTCTGGGCAATACGGGGGGCCTTACTACAATGAGCAGTTCTTC
.	TRBJ2-1	.	TRBV6-2/TRBV6-3	CASSYSGEQFF	TGTGCCAGCAGTTACTCCGGGGAGCAGTTCTTC
.	TRBJ2-7	.	TRBV15	CATSRDPSYREQYF	TGTGCCACCAGCAGAGATCCCAGCTATCGCGAGCAGTACTTC
.	TRBJ2-3	.	TRBV5-4	CASRGGGETDTQYF	TGTGCCAGCCGAGGGGGGGGCGAGACAGATACGCAGTATTTT
.	TRBJ1-6	.	TRBV10-3	CAIAERAASSYNSPLHF	TGTGCCATCGCCGAGCGGGCAGCGAGCTCCTATAATTCACCCCTCCACTTT
.	TRBJ2-7	TRBD2	TRBV4-1	CASSQAGGYSYEQYF	TGCGCCAGCAGCCAGGCGGGGGGCTACTCCTACGAGCAGTACTTC
.	TRBJ1-4	.	TRBV9	CASSVDRANEKLFF	TGTGCCAGCAGCGTAGATAGGGCAAATGAAAAACTGTTTTTT